The clone carrying this T cell receptor (beta chain) was picked up a small number of times. These data come from a study of T cells in Graves' hyperthyroidism and ophthalmopathy. Template material for amplifying TCR beta CDR3 regions consisted of RNA transcripts. Carried out on the TCR CDR3, a first-round RT-PCR used the HTBI primer set. From the multiplex PCR reads, TCRdb called clonotypes with MiXCR, one entry per CDR3 protein. The data contain about 380,000 distinct CDR3 sequences, approximately 12% of them singletons. The CDR3 runs 15 residues. V lost 3 bases and J lost 3, with 14 bases in between. Germline-derived CDR1 and CDR2 are KGHSH and LQKENI.

This receptor was identified in a man aged 30 to 39 with Graves' hyperthyroidism that later progressed to Graves' ophthalmopathy. The chain joins TRBV18 to TRBJ1-2; the D gene is possibly TRBD1 (5 bases). The material sequenced was blood. CDR3 sequence reads: CASSPEEGRYYGYTF. CDR3 in DNA: TGTGCCAGCTCACCCGAGGAGGGGAGATACTATGGCTACACCTTC.